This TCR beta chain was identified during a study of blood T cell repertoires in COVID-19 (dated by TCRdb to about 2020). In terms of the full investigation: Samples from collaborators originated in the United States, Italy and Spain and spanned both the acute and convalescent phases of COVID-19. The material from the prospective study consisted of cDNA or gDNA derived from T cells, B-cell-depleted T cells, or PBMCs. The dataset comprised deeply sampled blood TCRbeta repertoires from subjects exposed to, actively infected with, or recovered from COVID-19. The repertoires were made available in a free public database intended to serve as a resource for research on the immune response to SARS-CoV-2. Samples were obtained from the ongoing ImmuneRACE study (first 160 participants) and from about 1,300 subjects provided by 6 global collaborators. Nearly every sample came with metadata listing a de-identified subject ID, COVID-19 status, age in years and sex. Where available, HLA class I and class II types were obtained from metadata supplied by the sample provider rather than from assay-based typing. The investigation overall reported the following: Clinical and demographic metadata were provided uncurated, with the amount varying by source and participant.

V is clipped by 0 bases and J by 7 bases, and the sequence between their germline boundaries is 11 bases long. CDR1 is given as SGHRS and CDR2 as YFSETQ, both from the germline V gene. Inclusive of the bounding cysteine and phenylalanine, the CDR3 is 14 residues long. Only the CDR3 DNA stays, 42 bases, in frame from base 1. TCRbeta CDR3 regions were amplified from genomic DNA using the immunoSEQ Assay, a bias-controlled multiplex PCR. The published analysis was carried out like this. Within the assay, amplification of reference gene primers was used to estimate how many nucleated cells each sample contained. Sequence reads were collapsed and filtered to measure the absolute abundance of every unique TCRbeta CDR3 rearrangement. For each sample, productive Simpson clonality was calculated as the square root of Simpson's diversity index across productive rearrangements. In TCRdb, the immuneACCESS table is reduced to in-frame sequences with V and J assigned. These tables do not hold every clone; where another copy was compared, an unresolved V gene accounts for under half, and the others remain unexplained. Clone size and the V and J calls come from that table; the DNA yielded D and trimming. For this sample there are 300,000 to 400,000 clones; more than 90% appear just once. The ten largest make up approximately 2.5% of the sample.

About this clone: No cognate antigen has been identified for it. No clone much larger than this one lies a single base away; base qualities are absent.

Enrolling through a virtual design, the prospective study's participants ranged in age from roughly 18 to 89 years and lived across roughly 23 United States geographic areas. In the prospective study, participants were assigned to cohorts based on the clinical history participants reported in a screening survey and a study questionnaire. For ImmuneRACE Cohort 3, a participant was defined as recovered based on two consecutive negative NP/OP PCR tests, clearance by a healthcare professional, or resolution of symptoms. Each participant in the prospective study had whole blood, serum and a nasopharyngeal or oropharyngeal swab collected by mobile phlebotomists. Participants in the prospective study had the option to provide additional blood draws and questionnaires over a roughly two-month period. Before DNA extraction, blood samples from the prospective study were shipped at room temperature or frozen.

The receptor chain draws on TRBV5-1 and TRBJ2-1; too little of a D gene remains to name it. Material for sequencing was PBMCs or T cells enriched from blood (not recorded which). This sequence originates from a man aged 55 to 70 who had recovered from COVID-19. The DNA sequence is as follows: TGCGCCAGCAGCTTGGGCGGAGTCTTGAATGAGCAGTTCTTC. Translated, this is CASSLGGVLNEQFF.